The text below deals with one TCR beta chain. Its cognate antigen is unknown. These data originate in a study of T cell repertoires in cytomegalovirus infection. For the study at large: Both CMV infection and a matching HLA type were indicated by public TCR beta signatures. Study results and caveats: The study found HLA-C-restricted CMV-specific TCR beta clonotypes dominating the ex vivo response. CMV carriers having the relevant HLA were flagged by cumulative public TCR beta family frequency.

TCRdb reprocessed the reads with MiXCR, giving one entry per CDR3 protein. The sample includes hundreds of thousands of distinct CDR3 sequences, around 32% of them seen just once. The V end lost 2 bases, the J end lost 4 bases, and 14 bases lay between the germline ends. Germline V lookup: CDR1 MNHEY, CDR2 SVGEGT. The CDR3 totals 15 residues. The chain carries TRBV6-2 or TRBV6-3 and TRBJ1-2; no clear D. The sample in question was cultured PBMCs, obtained from culture after CMV antigen stimulation. The clonotype comes from a human donor in good health (CMV status not recorded). Some clones in this sample may be carry-over from other donors' samples. CDR3 sequence: CASSYPPVSSYGYTF. The CDR3 nucleotides are TGTGCCAGCAGTTACCCTCCCGTTTCCTCCTATGGCTACACCTTC.